What follows are 20 T cell receptor beta chains derived from one specimen sequenced in a study of cytomegalovirus exposure and HLA in healthy donors. Some clones are missing from TCRdb's copy, which holds only in-frame ones; the method was immunoSEQ multiplex PCR. Of around 160,000 clones in the sample, 70% to 90% are singletons; the top ten hold under 2.5%. Sample: PBMCs. The origin of the receptors is a man aged 30 to 39 in good health and CMV-seropositive.

The chain couples TRBV19 to TRBJ1-1; weak D call: TRBD1 (6 bases). Germline loops: CDR1 LNHDA, CDR2 SQIVND (reference sequence). V lost 4 bases to trimming and J lost 5 bases, with 11 bases between them. The CDR3 length is 13 residues. This chain's CDR3 is CASSKGVRTEAFF. The CDR3 DNA reads TGTGCCAGTAGTAAGGGGGTTAGGACTGAAGCTTTCTTT. The full variable domain, its missing parts supplied by reference TRBV19 and TRBJ1-1, is DGGITQSPKYLFRKEGQNVTLSCEQNLNHDAMYWYRQDPGQGLRLIYYSQIVNDFQKGDIAEGYSVSREKKESFPLTVTSAQKNPTAFYLCASSKGVRTEAFFGQGTRLTVV.

The V gene is TRBV11-2, the J gene TRBJ2-2, with D uncertain. The CDR3 extends over 14 amino acids. Trimming cost V 1 base and J 5 bases, with 8 bases left between them. Germline CDR1 reads SGHAT; CDR2 reads FQNNGV. This CDR3 reads CASSLGSRTGELFF. As DNA, the CDR3 is TGTGCCAGCAGCTTAGGATCACGGACCGGGGAGCTGTTTTTT.

The DNA for the CDR3 is TGTGCCAGCAGCGTAGGGGGAGGAACCTATGGCTACACCTTC. Translated, it gives CASSVGGGTYGYTF. The chain carries TRBV9 and TRBJ1-2; D remains unclear. V dropped 0 bases and J dropped 4 bases, with 10 bases sitting between them. The CDR3 consists of 14 residues. Germline CDR1 is SGDLS and CDR2 is YYNGEE.

In this sample, this clone turned up a few times. The rearrangement joins TRBV2 to TRBJ2-7; 8 bases fit TRBD2. CDR1 is SNHLY and CDR2 is FYNNEI in the germline V gene. Trimming cost V 4 bases and J 6 bases; bases outside gene matches: 2. The CDR3 has 12 amino acids. The CDR3 is CASSVGLAEQYF. In nucleotides, the CDR3 is TGTGCCAGCAGTGTAGGACTAGCCGAGCAGTACTTC.

The rearrangement uses TRBV5-1 and TRBJ1-4; 9 positions agree with TRBD1. The CDR3 has 15 amino acids. With V trimmed by 4 bases and J by 8 bases, 9 bases remained unmatched. CDR1 is SGHRS and CDR2 is YFSETQ in the germline V gene. CDR3 sequence: CASSAPQGAGEKLFF. CDR3 in DNA: TGCGCCAGCAGCGCTCCACAGGGGGCGGGAGAAAAACTGTTTTTT.

The chain is built from TRBV4-1 and TRBJ2-5; D is uncertain. Trimming stripped 1 base from V and 2 bases from J, with 11 bases between. The germline V gene encodes CDR1 MGHRA and CDR2 YSYEKL. The length of the CDR3 is 15 residues. The CDR3: CASSQGEVLQETQYF. The CDR3 DNA sequence: TGCGCCAGCAGCCAAGGTGAGGTTCTACAAGAGACCCAGTACTTC.

CDR3: CASSFGTGVTEAFF. In DNA, the CDR3 is TGTGCCAGCAGTTTTGGGACAGGGGTCACTGAAGCTTTCTTT. The chain combines TRBV28 with TRBJ1-1; 10 positions agree with TRBD1. V trimming: 3 bases; J trimming: 4 bases; junction bases outside the gene matches: 2. CDR1 is MDHEN, CDR2 SYDVKM, per germline. The CDR3 consists of 14 residues.

This chain uses TRBV6-5 with TRBJ1-5, with a tentative D call TRBD1 (6 bases). Germline CDR1 MNHEY, CDR2 SVGAGI. The CDR3 is 15 residues long. V lost 0 bases to trimming and J lost 5 bases, with 11 bases between them. CDR3: CASSYSGGIDQPQHF. The DNA of the CDR3 is TGTGCCAGCAGTTACTCAGGGGGAATCGATCAGCCCCAGCATTTT.

The V and J genes are TRBV20-1 and TRBJ2-5, with D unresolved. CDR3 size: 11 residues. Germline CDR1 DFQATT, CDR2 SNEGSKA (reference sequence). Trimming removed 0 bases at V and 5 bases at J, with 4 bases between. CDR3 sequence: CSARERETQYF. The CDR3 nucleotides read TGCAGTGCTAGAGAGCGCGAGACCCAGTACTTC.

The chain has TRBV9 and TRBJ2-3; 11 bases agree with TRBD2. Germline assignment: CDR1 SGDLS and CDR2 YYNGEE. This CDR3 has 16 amino acids. J was trimmed by 2 bases and V by 0 bases; bases with no gene match: 2. CDR3 amino acids: CASSVGSGGDTDTQYF. CDR3 nucleotides: TGTGCCAGCAGCGTAGGTAGCGGGGGGGACACAGATACGCAGTATTTT.

The V call is TRBV29-1, the J call TRBJ2-5, with a possible D match to TRBD2 (6 bases). Germline-derived CDR1 and CDR2 are SQVTM and ANQGSEA. The V end was cut by 7 bases, the J end by 5 bases, with 14 bases between. The CDR3 is 12 residues long. In DNA, the CDR3 is TGCAGCGCCGTTCAGGCGGGGGAGACCCAGTACTTC. It codes for CSAVQAGETQYF.

This clone was counted once. The genes are TRBV5-5 and TRBJ2-7, with D perhaps TRBD2 (5 bases). Trimming removed 5 bases at V and 4 bases at J, with 19 bases between. Germline V gene lookup returns CDR1 SGHKS and CDR2 YYEKEE (reference sequence). The CDR3 runs to 15 residues. CDR3: CASRFQEVGAYEQYF. The CDR3 bases are TGTGCCAGCAGATTTCAGGAGGTCGGAGCTTACGAGCAGTACTTC.

The chain carries TRBV9 and TRBJ1-4; a weak D match, TRBD1 (6 bases). Germline values: CDR1 SGDLS, CDR2 YYNGEE. The V gene lost 4 bases and the J gene lost 3 bases, with 13 bases spanning the gap. This CDR3 is built from 15 residues. The CDR3: CASSPMGAANEKLFF. The CDR3 DNA sequence: TGTGCCAGCAGCCCAATGGGGGCGGCTAATGAAAAACTGTTTTTT.

The V and J genes are TRBV27 and TRBJ1-2, with D tentatively TRBD1 (6 bases). The CDR3 is 13 residues long. Germline values: CDR1 MNHEY, CDR2 SMNVEV (reference sequence). V gave up 3 bases and J gave up 8 bases, with 13 bases separating them. CDR3 sequence: CASSFLTGKGYTF. The DNA of the CDR3 is TGTGCCAGCAGTTTTTTAACAGGGAAAGGCTACACCTTC.

The chain joins TRBV6-6 to TRBJ2-7; D might be TRBD2 (5 bases). The V end was cut by 2 bases, the J end by 6 bases, with 14 bases between. The CDR3 is 14 residues long. Germline lookup yields CDR1 MNHNY and CDR2 SVGAGI (reference sequence). CDR3 sequence (DNA): TGTGCCAGCAGTTACGACCCGGGGAATGGCGAGCAGTACTTC. It specifies CASSYDPGNGEQYF.

The rearrangement joins TRBV2 to TRBJ2-3, with TRBD2 matching 11 bases. The germline V gene encodes CDR1 SNHLY and CDR2 FYNNEI. Trimming at V came to 6 bases and at J to 2 bases, leaving 13 bases not matched to a gene. There are 18 residues in the CDR3. The DNA for the CDR3 is TGTGCCAGCAGGTCTGACCCCTTGACTAGCGGGAACACAGATACGCAGTATTTT. Translation gives CASRSDPLTSGNTDTQYF.

This chain joins TRBV9 and TRBJ2-2; TRBD2 agrees at 7 bases. This CDR3 spans 16 amino acids. V trimming: 3 bases; J trimming: 0 bases; junction bases outside the gene matches: 5. CDR1 and CDR2 (germline): SGDLS, YYNGEE. The CDR3 DNA reads as TGTGCCAGCAGCGGATCGAGCGGGACGAACACCGGGGAGCTGTTTTTT. Amino acids: CASSGSSGTNTGELFF.

This clone occurred a few times. The chain couples TRBV30 to TRBJ1-5, with TRBD1 identical over 8 bases. Germline lookup yields CDR1 GTSNPN and CDR2 SVGIG (reference sequence). J gave up 6 bases and V 8 bases, and 6 bases lay outside the gene matches. CDR3 length: 12 amino acids. The CDR3 DNA reads as TGTGCCGGAGGACAGGGTCCTCAGCCCCAGCATTTT. The encoded protein is CAGGQGPQPQHF.

The V and J genes are TRBV30 and TRBJ1-2, with 9 bases aligning to TRBD1. Germline V gene lookup returns CDR1 GTSNPN and CDR2 SVGIG (reference sequence). The CDR3 covers 14 residues. With 4 bases clipped from V and 4 bases from J, the junction kept 7 bases outside the gene matches. CDR3: CAWIRDRAGYGYTF. CDR3 nucleotide sequence: TGTGCCTGGATAAGGGACAGGGCTGGCTATGGCTACACCTTC.

The chain has TRBV2 and TRBJ2-5; 12 positions match TRBD1. Germline assignment: CDR1 SNHLY and CDR2 FYNNEI. J gave up 5 bases and V 9 bases, and 7 bases lay outside the gene matches. The CDR3 length is 14 residues. The CDR3, as DNA: TGTGCCAGTTCGGGACAGGGGGCGGGGGAGACCCAGTACTTC. Translated, it gives CASSGQGAGETQYF.